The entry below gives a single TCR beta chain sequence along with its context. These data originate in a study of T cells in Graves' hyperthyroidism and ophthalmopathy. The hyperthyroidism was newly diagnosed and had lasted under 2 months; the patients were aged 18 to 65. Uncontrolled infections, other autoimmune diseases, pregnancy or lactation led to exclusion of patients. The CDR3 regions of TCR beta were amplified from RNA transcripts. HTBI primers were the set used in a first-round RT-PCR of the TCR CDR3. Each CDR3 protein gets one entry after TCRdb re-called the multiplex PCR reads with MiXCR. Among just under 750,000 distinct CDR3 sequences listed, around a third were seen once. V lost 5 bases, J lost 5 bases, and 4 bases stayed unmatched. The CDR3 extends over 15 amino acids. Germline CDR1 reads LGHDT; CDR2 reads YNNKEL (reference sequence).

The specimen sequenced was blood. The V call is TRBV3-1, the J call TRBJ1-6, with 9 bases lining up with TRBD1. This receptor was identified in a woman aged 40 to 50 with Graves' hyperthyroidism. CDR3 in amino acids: CASSGWTGDNSPLHF. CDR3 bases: TGTGCCAGCAGCGGGTGGACAGGGGATAATTCACCCCTCCACTTT.